This T cell receptor beta chain stems from a study of circulating and synovial CD4+ cells in juvenile arthritis. Study-wide findings and caveats: Diversity here was lower than in bulk blood CD4 cells. Circulating pathogenic-like lymphocytes shared a substantially higher fraction of CDR3 sequences with synovium than bulk blood. Shared-clonotype fractions with synovium likely underestimate full repertoire overlap.

TCRdb's table, derived via immunoSEQ multiplex PCR, lists solely in-frame clones and lacks some. Of about 3,600 clones detected, 84% appear once; the ten largest clones hold roughly 3.3%. Germline V gene lookup returns CDR1 SGHDT and CDR2 YYEEEE. The CDR3 sequence is 14 residues long. J lost 5 bases, V lost 1 base, and 6 bases had no gene match. With regard to this clone: Its specificity is not known.

The sequence was collected from a human donor with juvenile idiopathic arthritis. The chain links TRBV5-6 to TRBJ2-7; the match to TRBD2 covers 7 bases. Sequenced input: CD4+ T cells from synovial fluid. In DNA form, the CDR3 reads TGTGCCAGCAGCTTGTTGGGGAGGGCCGACGAGCAGTACTTC. It is translated as CASSLLGRADEQYF.